The rows below give T cell receptor beta chains drawn from one sample of a study of OX40 agonist ivuxolimab in advanced cancers. Assay: immunoSEQ multiplex PCR; the TCRdb copy retains only in-frame clones and omits some. The table includes 25,000 to 35,000 clones, 84% detected once. Sequenced here: CD4+ or CD8+ T cells sorted from blood, sampled in a trial of the OX40 agonist ivuxolimab. The source is an adult with an advanced solid tumor such as melanoma, head and neck, liver or kidney cancer. Both conserved end residues are part of each CDR3. D genes are given only for firm matches. The size entry is marked missing in some rows and otherwise reads once, few, many or a size class.

clone size,J gene,D gene,V gene,CDR3 DNA,CDR3 protein
once,TRBJ2-2,NA,TRBV6-6,TGTGCAGAGGGTACGGGGGAGCTGTTTTTT,CAEGTGELFF
NA,TRBJ1-2,TRBD1,TRBV5-5,TGTGCCAGCAGCTGGACAGGGGGCTATGGCTACACCTTC,CASSWTGGYGYTF
NA,TRBJ2-1,NA,TRBV14,TGTGCCAGCAGCCCCTTCGGTGCCTCCTCCTACAATGAGCAGTTCTTC,CASSPFGASSYNEQFF
NA,TRBJ2-7,NA,TRBV27,TGTGCCAGCAGTCAGGCCAACTCCTACGAGCAGTACTTC,CASSQANSYEQYF
NA,TRBJ2-7,TRBD1,TRBV5-1,TGCGCCAGCAGCTATGGGACAGGGGACTACGAGCAGTACTTC,CASSYGTGDYEQYF
NA,TRBJ2-3,TRBD2,TRBV6-6,TGTGCCAGCAGTTTCCTTAACGCGGGAGTAACAGATACGCAGTATTTT,CASSFLNAGVTDTQYF
NA,TRBJ2-1,TRBD2,TRBV6-1,TGTGCCAGCAGTGGCCCGGGGGGACTTCCTAACAATGAGCAGTTCTTC,CASSGPGGLPNNEQFF
NA,TRBJ2-5,NA,TRBV5-1,TGCGCCAGCACCGGTGAGACCCAGTACTTC,CASTGETQYF
NA,TRBJ2-1,NA,TRBV10-3,TGTGCCATCAGTGTGTCGGCGTCCTACAATGAGCAGTTCTTC,CAISVSASYNEQFF
NA,TRBJ2-7,NA,TRBV5-4,TGTGCCAGCAGCCAGGGACAACACCGTGAGCAGTACTTC,CASSQGQHREQYF